This T cell receptor (beta chain) was captured by sequencing in a study of blood T cell repertoires in COVID-19. Germline lookup yields CDR1 MNHEY and CDR2 SVGAGI. Trimming shortened V by 2 bases and J by 15 bases, and 17 bases separated the two germline ends. The CDR3 loop spans 13 amino acids. Original processing methods: Nucleated cell number was recorded as an estimate derived from reference gene primer amplification. Sequencing was performed with immunoSEQ multiplex PCR; in TCRdb, only in-frame clones are kept and a portion is missing. From that table come the V and J calls and clone size; the DNA was used to work out D and trimming. This sample carries about 300,000 clones, roughly 90% of them seen once, and the ten largest clones take roughly 5.2%. Cohorts were based on clinical histories the participants reported.

This TCR came from a man in his 60s who had recovered from COVID-19. Sequenced input: PBMCs or T cells enriched from blood (not recorded which). The chain has TRBV6-5 and TRBJ2-1; no firm D call. This CDR3 is CASSYSVHSYPFF. CDR3 bases: TGTGCCAGCAGTTACAGCGTCCACTCGTATCCGTTCTTC.